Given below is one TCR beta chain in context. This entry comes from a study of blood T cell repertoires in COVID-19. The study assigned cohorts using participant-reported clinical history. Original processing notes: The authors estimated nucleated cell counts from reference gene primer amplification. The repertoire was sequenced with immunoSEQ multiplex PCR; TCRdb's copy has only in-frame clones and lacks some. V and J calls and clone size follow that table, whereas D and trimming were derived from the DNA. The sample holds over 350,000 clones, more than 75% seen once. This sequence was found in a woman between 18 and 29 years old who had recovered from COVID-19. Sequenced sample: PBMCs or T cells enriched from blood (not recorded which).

The CDR3 bases are TGCGCCAGCAGCACGGACAGGGAAATATCTAATTCACCCCTCCACTTT. Translation gives CASSTDREISNSPLHF. The J gene is TRBJ1-6, the V gene TRBV5-1, with 8 bases fitting TRBD1. The CDR3 consists of 16 residues. Germline V gene data show CDR1 as SGHRS and CDR2 as YFSETQ. The V and J ends lost 4 bases and 6 bases, in that order; junction bases with no gene match: 9.